A selection of T cell receptor beta chains follows, all from one sample in a study of blood T cell repertoires in COVID-19. The table came from immunoSEQ multiplex PCR; TCRdb's copy has only in-frame clones and leaves some out. Among 280,000 or so clones listed, 70% to 90% were seen once. Sequenced material: PBMCs or T cells enriched from blood (not recorded which). All receptors come from a man aged 25-45 years who had recovered from COVID-19. Each CDR3 is given with its conserved first and last residue. D genes are given only for firm matches. Rows give clone size only sometimes, using once, few, many, or a class for an expanded clone.

j_gene: TRBJ2-6
v_gene: TRBV6-5
d_gene: .
len: 12
abundance: .
CDR3nt: TGTGCCAGCAGGGAGAGGGCCAACGTCCTGACTTTC
CDR3aa: CASRERANVLTF

j_gene: TRBJ1-1
v_gene: TRBV6-5
d_gene: .
len: 13
abundance: .
CDR3nt: TGTGCCAGCAGCGCGGGGGGGAACACTGAAGCTTTCTTT
CDR3aa: CASSAGGNTEAFF

j_gene: TRBJ2-7
v_gene: TRBV19
d_gene: TRBD1
len: 17
abundance: .
CDR3nt: TGTGCCAGCACACCGGGACAGGGAGCGTCCAGCCGCTACGAGCAGTACTTC
CDR3aa: CASTPGQGASSRYEQYF

j_gene: TRBJ1-1
v_gene: TRBV12-5
d_gene: TRBD1
len: 15
abundance: .
CDR3nt: TGTGCTAGTGGTCCCGAAGGGGGCATTCGCACTGAAGCTTTCTTT
CDR3aa: CASGPEGGIRTEAFF

j_gene: TRBJ1-1
v_gene: TRBV6-5
d_gene: .
len: 13
abundance: .
CDR3nt: TGTGCCAGCAGTTCGGGGTTGCAGGTTGAAGCTTTCTTT
CDR3aa: CASSSGLQVEAFF

j_gene: TRBJ2-2
v_gene: TRBV11-2
d_gene: .
len: 16
abundance: .
CDR3nt: TGTGCCAGCACCAAGGGGGTGGCAGGGTTCACCGGGGAGCTGTTTTTT
CDR3aa: CASTKGVAGFTGELFF

j_gene: TRBJ2-1
v_gene: TRBV12-3/TRBV12-4
d_gene: .
len: 12
abundance: .
CDR3nt: TGTGCCAGCAGTTTAGGAACGCGGGGGCGGTTCTTC
CDR3aa: CASSLGTRGRFF

j_gene: TRBJ2-5
v_gene: TRBV4-3
d_gene: TRBD1
len: 15
abundance: .
CDR3nt: TGCGCCAGCAGCCAAGGTGACAGGGATGGAGAGACCCAGTACTTC
CDR3aa: CASSQGDRDGETQYF

j_gene: TRBJ2-1
v_gene: TRBV10-3
d_gene: .
len: 17
abundance: once
CDR3nt: TGTGCCATTGCGGACTCCGGGACAAAGAAGAGGTGGGATGAGCAGTTCTTC
CDR3aa: CAIADSGTKKRWDEQFF

j_gene: TRBJ2-4
v_gene: TRBV19
d_gene: .
len: 13
abundance: .
CDR3nt: TGTGCCAGTAGTATTGGGGGGGCAGACATTCAGTACTTC
CDR3aa: CASSIGGADIQYF

j_gene: TRBJ1-2
v_gene: TRBV10-2
d_gene: TRBD1
len: 15
abundance: .
CDR3nt: TGCGCCAGCAGTCAAACAGGACAGGGGATCTATGGCTACACCTTC
CDR3aa: CASSQTGQGIYGYTF

j_gene: TRBJ2-7
v_gene: TRBV29-1
d_gene: TRBD1
len: 14
abundance: .
CDR3nt: TGCAGCGTTGTCACCGGGACAGGTGGAAACGAGCAGTACTTC
CDR3aa: CSVVTGTGGNEQYF

j_gene: TRBJ2-2
v_gene: TRBV5-4
d_gene: .
len: 15
abundance: .
CDR3nt: TGTGCCAGCAGCTTGGGGACAGTGAACACCGGGGAGCTGTTTTTT
CDR3aa: CASSLGTVNTGELFF

j_gene: TRBJ1-5
v_gene: TRBV19
d_gene: TRBD1
len: 15
abundance: .
CDR3nt: TGTGCCAGTAGTATACACAGGGGAGCGGATCAGCCCCAGCATTTT
CDR3aa: CASSIHRGADQPQHF

j_gene: TRBJ2-7
v_gene: TRBV30
d_gene: .
len: 16
abundance: few
CDR3nt: TGTGCCTGGAGTGTAATGCGGGGAAGCAGGGCCTGGGAGCAGTACTTC
CDR3aa: CAWSVMRGSRAWEQYF

j_gene: TRBJ2-5
v_gene: TRBV5-1
d_gene: .
len: 15
abundance: .
CDR3nt: TGCGCCAGCAGCTGGACCAACAGGGCACCAGAGACCCAGTACTTC
CDR3aa: CASSWTNRAPETQYF

j_gene: TRBJ2-3
v_gene: TRBV9
d_gene: .
len: 14
abundance: .
CDR3nt: TGTGCCAGCAGCACGAGGGGGAGCACAGATACGCAGTATTTT
CDR3aa: CASSTRGSTDTQYF

j_gene: TRBJ1-1
v_gene: TRBV6-5
d_gene: TRBD1
len: 12
abundance: .
CDR3nt: TGTGCCAGCATGGGACAGCCCACTGAAGCTTTCTTT
CDR3aa: CASMGQPTEAFF

j_gene: TRBJ1-2
v_gene: TRBV4-1
d_gene: TRBD1
len: 21
abundance: .
CDR3nt: TGCGCCAGCAGCCACCCTATAGAGGGGGCCGGGACAGGGTTACGCCTCTATGGCTACACCTTC
CDR3aa: CASSHPIEGAGTGLRLYGYTF

j_gene: TRBJ1-4
v_gene: TRBV5-6
d_gene: .
len: 15
abundance: .
CDR3nt: TGTGCCAGCAGCCGAGAGACAGAACGATATGAAAAACTGTTTTTT
CDR3aa: CASSRETERYEKLFF

j_gene: TRBJ2-2
v_gene: TRBV18
d_gene: TRBD1
len: 16
abundance: .
CDR3nt: TGTGCCAGCTCACCATTTGGACAGGGTAGTTCCGGGGAGCTGTTTTTT
CDR3aa: CASSPFGQGSSGELFF

j_gene: TRBJ1-1
v_gene: TRBV19
d_gene: TRBD1
len: 16
abundance: .
CDR3nt: TGTGCCAGTAGAAAATTACGGACAGGACAAAACACTGAAGCTTTCTTT
CDR3aa: CASRKLRTGQNTEAFF

j_gene: TRBJ1-2
v_gene: TRBV12-5
d_gene: .
len: 14
abundance: .
CDR3nt: TGTGCTAGTGGTTTGGTACATGGGGGCAATGGCTACACCTTC
CDR3aa: CASGLVHGGNGYTF

j_gene: TRBJ1-5
v_gene: TRBV5-4
d_gene: TRBD1
len: 13
abundance: .
CDR3nt: TGTGCCAGCAGCACAGGGGACAACCGGCCCCAGCATTTT
CDR3aa: CASSTGDNRPQHF

j_gene: TRBJ2-2
v_gene: TRBV5-5
d_gene: TRBD1
len: 15
abundance: once
CDR3nt: TGTGCCAGCACCGGGGACAGCCAGAACACCGGGGAGCTGTTTTTT
CDR3aa: CASTGDSQNTGELFF

j_gene: TRBJ2-5
v_gene: TRBV27
d_gene: .
len: 15
abundance: .
CDR3nt: TGTGCCAGCAGAGAGTTAAACAGTAACCAAGAGACCCAGTACTTC
CDR3aa: CASRELNSNQETQYF

j_gene: TRBJ2-1
v_gene: TRBV2
d_gene: TRBD1
len: 14
abundance: once
CDR3nt: TGTGCCAGTCACCGGGACAGGGAAGGCAATGAGCAGTTCTTC
CDR3aa: CASHRDREGNEQFF

j_gene: TRBJ1-1
v_gene: TRBV30
d_gene: TRBD1
len: 14
abundance: .
CDR3nt: TGTGCCTGGTACCGACAGGGCTCGAACACTGAAGCTTTCTTT
CDR3aa: CAWYRQGSNTEAFF